The entry below gives a single T cell receptor beta chain sequence along with its context. The data stem from a study of blood T cell repertoires in COVID-19. Study information: Researchers got acute and convalescent COVID-19 samples from the United States, Italy and Spain. The cDNA or gDNA used as material had been derived from T cells, B-cell-depleted T cells, or PBMCs.

The germline V gene has CDR1 SQVTM and CDR2 ANQGSEA. Trimming removed 6 bases from V and 5 bases from J; junction bases left unmatched: 10. This CDR3 has 15 residues. Authors' processing steps: Reference gene primer amplification yielded estimated nucleated cell counts. Generated by immunoSEQ multiplex PCR, the TCRdb table keeps only in-frame clones and is missing some. That table gives V, J and clone size, and the DNA gave D and trimming. The repertoire holds about 190,000 clones, with roughly four fifths as singletons. Sequencing was carried out using peripheral blood. This TCR came from a woman aged 40 to 50 with acute or convalescent COVID-19. The chain links TRBV29-1 to TRBJ2-1; 10 bases are a match to TRBD2. CDR3 coding DNA: TGCAGCGTGCCGGGACTAGCGAGAAGTAACAATGAGCAGTTCTTC. It specifies CSVPGLARSNNEQFF.